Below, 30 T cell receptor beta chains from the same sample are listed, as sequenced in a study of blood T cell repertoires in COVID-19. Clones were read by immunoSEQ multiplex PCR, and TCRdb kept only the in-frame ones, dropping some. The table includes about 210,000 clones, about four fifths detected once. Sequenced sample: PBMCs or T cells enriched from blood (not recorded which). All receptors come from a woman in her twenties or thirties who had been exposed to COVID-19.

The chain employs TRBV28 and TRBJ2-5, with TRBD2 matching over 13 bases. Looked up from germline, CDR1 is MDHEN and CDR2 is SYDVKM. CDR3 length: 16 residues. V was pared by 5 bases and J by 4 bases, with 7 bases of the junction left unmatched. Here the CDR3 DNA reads TGTGCCAGCAGTCCTACCGGACTAGCGGGGGCAGAGACCCAGTACTTC. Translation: CASSPTGLAGAETQYF.

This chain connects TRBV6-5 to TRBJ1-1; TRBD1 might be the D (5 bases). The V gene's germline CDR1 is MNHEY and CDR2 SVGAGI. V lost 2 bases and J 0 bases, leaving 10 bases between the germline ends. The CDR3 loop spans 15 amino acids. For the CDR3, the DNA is TGTGCCAGCAGTTACGGCGGGGGGGTGAACACTGAAGCTTTCTTT. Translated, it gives CASSYGGGVNTEAFF.

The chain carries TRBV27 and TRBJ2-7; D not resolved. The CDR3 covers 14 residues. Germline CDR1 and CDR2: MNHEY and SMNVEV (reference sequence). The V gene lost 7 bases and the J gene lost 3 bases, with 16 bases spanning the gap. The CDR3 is CASMAEIGNYEQYF. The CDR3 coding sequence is TGTGCCAGCATGGCGGAAATAGGTAACTACGAGCAGTACTTC.

CDR3 region: CASSSRDWEKLFF. For the CDR3, the DNA is TGTGCCAGCAGCTCGAGGGATTGGGAAAAACTGTTTTTT. J is TRBJ1-4 and V is TRBV5-5; D gene ambiguous. Trimming stripped 3 bases from V and 8 bases from J, with 11 bases between. Germline-derived CDR1 and CDR2 are SGHKS and YYEKEE (reference sequence). The CDR3 length is 13 residues.

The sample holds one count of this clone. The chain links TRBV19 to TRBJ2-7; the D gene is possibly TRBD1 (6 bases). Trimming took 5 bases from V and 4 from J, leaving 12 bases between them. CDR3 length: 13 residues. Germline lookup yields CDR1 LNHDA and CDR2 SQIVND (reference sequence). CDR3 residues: CASSLGRGYEQYF. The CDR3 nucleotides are TGTGCCAGTAGTTTGGGCAGGGGTTACGAGCAGTACTTC.

CDR3 sequence (DNA): TGTGCCAGCAGCCCTACTAGCGGGGGGGCGTACGAGCAGTACTTC. It yields the protein CASSPTSGGAYEQYF. This chain links TRBV3-1 (or the pseudogene TRBV3-2) with TRBJ2-7, with 13 bases matching TRBD2. The germline V gene encodes CDR1 LGHDT and CDR2 YNNKEL (reference sequence). Unmatched junction bases numbered 4, after V lost 4 bases and J lost 4 bases. The CDR3 covers 15 residues.

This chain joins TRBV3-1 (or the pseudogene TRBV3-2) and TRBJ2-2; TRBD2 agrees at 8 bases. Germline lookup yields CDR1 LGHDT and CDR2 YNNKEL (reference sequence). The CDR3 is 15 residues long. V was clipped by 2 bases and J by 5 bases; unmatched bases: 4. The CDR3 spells CASSQTGGRTGELFF. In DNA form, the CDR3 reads TGTGCCAGCAGCCAAACGGGGGGGCGGACCGGGGAGCTGTTTTTT.

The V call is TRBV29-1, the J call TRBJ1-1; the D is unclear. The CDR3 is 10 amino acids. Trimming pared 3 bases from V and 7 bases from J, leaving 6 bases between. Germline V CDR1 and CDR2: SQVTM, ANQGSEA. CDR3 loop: CSVEEGEAFF. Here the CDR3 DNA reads TGCAGCGTTGAGGAGGGTGAAGCTTTCTTT.

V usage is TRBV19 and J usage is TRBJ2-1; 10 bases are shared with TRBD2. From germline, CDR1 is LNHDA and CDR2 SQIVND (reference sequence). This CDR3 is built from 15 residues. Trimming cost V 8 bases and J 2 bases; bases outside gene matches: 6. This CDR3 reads CASRDLAGAYNEQFF. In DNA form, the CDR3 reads TGTGCCAGTCGAGACCTAGCGGGGGCCTACAATGAGCAGTTCTTC.

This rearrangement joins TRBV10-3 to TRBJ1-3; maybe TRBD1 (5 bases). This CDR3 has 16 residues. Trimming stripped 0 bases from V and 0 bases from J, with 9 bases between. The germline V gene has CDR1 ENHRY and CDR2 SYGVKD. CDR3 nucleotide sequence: TGTGCCATCAGTGAGTCAGGGGCTAGCTCTGGAAACACCATATATTTT. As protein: CAISESGASSGNTIYF.

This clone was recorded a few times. This chain's CDR3 is CASSPQGDGGNTEAFF. The CDR3 nucleotides are TGTGCCAGCAGCCCACAGGGGGATGGTGGTAACACTGAAGCTTTCTTT. The rearrangement joins TRBV7-9 to TRBJ1-1; 8 positions match TRBD1. Per germline, CDR1 SEHNR and CDR2 FQNEAQ (reference sequence). CDR3 length: 16 residues. Trimming at V came to 5 bases and at J to 2 bases, leaving 10 bases not matched to a gene. The complete variable domain, with remaining parts taken from reference TRBV7-9 and TRBJ1-1, reads DTGVSQNPRHKITKRGQNVTFRCDPISEHNRLYWYRQTLGQGPEFLTYFQNEAQLEKSRLLSDRFSAERPKGSFSTLEIQRTEQGDSAMYLCASSPQGDGGNTEAFFGQGTRLTVV.

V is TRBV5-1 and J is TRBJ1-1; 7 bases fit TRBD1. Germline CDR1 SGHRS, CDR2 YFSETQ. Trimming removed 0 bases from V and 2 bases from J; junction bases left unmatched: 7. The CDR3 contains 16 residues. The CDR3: CASSLEVGQRNTEAFF. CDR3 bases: TGCGCCAGCAGCTTGGAAGTGGGACAGAGAAACACTGAAGCTTTCTTT.

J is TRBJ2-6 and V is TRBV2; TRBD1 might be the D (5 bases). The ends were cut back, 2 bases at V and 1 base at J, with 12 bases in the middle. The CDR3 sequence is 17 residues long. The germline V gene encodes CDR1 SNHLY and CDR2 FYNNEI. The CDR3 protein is CASSEQGAVSGANVLTF. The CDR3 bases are TGTGCCAGCAGTGAACAGGGTGCCGTTTCTGGGGCCAACGTCCTGACTTTC. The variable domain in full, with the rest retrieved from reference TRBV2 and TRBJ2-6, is EPEVTQTPSHQVTQMGQEVILRCVPISNHLYFYWYRQILGQKVEFLVSFYNNEISEKSEIFDDQFSVERPDGSNFTLKIRSTKLEDSAMYFCASSEQGAVSGANVLTFGAGSRLTVL.

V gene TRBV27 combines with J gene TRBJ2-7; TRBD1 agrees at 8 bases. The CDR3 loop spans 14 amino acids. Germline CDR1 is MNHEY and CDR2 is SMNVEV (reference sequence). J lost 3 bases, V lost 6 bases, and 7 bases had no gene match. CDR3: CASSPRGLNYEQYF. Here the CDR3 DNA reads TGTGCCAGCAGCCCCAGGGGGCTCAACTACGAGCAGTACTTC.

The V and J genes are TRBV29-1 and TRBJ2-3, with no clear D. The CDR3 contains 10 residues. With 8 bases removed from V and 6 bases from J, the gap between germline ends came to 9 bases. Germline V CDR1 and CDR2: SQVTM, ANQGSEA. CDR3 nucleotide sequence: TGCAGCACCCAAGAGGATACGCAGTATTTT. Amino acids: CSTQEDTQYF.

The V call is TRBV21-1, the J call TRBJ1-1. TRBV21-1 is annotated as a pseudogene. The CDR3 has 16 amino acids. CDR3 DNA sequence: TGTGCCAGCAGCAATTTCTTACGGAGAGGGCCTCCAGAAGCTTTCTTT. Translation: CASSNFLRRGPPEAFF.

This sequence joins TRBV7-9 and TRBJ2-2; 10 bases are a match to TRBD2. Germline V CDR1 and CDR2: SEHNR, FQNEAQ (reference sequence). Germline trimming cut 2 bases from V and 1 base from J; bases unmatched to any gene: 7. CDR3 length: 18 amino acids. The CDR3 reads CASSLLASGGENTGELFF. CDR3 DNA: TGTGCCAGCAGCTTATTGGCTAGCGGGGGAGAGAACACCGGGGAGCTGTTTTTT.

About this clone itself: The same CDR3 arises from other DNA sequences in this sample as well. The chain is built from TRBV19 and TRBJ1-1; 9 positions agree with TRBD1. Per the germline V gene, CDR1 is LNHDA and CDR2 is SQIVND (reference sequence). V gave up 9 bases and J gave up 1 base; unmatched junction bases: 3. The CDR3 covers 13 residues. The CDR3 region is CASRDRANTEAFF. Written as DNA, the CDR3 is TGTGCCAGCCGGGACAGGGCGAACACTGAAGCTTTCTTT.

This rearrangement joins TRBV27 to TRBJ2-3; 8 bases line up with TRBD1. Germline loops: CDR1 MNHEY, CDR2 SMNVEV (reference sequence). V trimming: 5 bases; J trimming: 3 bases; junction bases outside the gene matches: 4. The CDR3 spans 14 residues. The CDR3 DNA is TGTGCCAGCAGTGTGACAGGGGAAACAGATACGCAGTATTTT. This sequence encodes CASSVTGETDTQYF.

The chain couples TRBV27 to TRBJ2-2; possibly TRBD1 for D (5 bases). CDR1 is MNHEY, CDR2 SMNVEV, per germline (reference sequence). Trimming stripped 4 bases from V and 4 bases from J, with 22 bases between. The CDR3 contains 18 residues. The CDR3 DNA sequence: TGTGCCAGCAGTTCCCTCTTAATCGGCAAGGGGATCACCGGGGAGCTGTTTTTT. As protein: CASSSLLIGKGITGELFF.

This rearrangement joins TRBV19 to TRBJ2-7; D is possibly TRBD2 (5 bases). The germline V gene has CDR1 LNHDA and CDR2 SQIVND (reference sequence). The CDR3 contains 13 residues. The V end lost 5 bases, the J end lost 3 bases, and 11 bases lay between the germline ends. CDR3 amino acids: CASSLDFHYEQYF. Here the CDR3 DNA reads TGTGCCAGTAGTCTGGACTTCCACTACGAGCAGTACTTC.

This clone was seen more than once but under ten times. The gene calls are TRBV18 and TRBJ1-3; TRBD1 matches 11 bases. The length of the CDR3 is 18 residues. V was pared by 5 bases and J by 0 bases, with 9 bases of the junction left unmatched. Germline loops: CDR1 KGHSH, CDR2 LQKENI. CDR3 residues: CASSIGQGAGISGNTIYF. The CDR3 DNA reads TGTGCCAGCTCAATAGGACAGGGGGCTGGAATCTCTGGAAACACCATATATTTT.

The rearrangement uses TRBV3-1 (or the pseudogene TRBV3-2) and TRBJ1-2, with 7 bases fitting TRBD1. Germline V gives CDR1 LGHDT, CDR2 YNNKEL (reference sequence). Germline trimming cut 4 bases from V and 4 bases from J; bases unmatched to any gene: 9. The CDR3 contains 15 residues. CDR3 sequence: CASSPADRRFYGYTF. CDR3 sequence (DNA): TGTGCCAGCAGCCCAGCGGACAGGAGATTCTATGGCTACACCTTC.

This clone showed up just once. The CDR3 protein is CASSPTGADTQYF. The DNA of the CDR3 is TGTGCCAGCAGCCCAACAGGGGCAGATACGCAGTATTTT. The chain has TRBV7-2 and TRBJ2-3; the match to TRBD1 covers 7 bases. The germline CDR1 and CDR2 sequences are SGHTA and FQGNSA. The length of the CDR3 is 13 residues. Trimming took 5 bases from V and 4 from J; bases not matched to a gene: 3.

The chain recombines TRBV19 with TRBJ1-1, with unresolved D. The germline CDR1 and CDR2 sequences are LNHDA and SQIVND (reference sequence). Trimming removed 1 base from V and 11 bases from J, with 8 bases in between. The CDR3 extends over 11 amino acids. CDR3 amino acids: CASSIALVAFF. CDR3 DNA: TGTGCCAGTAGTATAGCCCTAGTGGCTTTCTTT.

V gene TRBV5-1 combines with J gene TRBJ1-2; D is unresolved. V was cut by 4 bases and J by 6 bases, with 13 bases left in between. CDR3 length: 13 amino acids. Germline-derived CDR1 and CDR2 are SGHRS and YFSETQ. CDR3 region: CASSETLTHGYTF. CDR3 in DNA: TGCGCCAGCAGCGAAACCCTGACTCATGGCTACACCTTC.

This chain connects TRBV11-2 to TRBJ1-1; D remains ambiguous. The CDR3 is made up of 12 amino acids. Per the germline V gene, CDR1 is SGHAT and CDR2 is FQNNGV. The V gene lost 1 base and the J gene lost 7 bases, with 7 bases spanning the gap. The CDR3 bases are TGTGCCAGCAGCTTAGCGGACTTTGAAGCTTTCTTT. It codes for CASSLADFEAFF.

The CDR3 loop is CASSYLTGAHTQYF. CDR3 in DNA: TGTGCCAGCAGCTACCTTACAGGGGCTCATACGCAGTATTTT. The V gene is TRBV11-3, the J gene TRBJ2-3; 7 bases match TRBD1. V trimming: 4 bases; J trimming: 7 bases; junction bases outside the gene matches: 8. The CDR3 is 14 residues long. CDR1 is SGHNT and CDR2 is YENEEA in the germline V gene.

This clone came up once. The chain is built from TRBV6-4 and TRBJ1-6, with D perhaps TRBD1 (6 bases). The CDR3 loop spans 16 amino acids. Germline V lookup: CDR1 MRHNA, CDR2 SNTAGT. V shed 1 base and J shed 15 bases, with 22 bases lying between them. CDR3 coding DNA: TGTGCCAGCAGTGACTGGAAGGGGGACGGCCCCTTTGGCCTCCACTTT. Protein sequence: CASSDWKGDGPFGLHF.

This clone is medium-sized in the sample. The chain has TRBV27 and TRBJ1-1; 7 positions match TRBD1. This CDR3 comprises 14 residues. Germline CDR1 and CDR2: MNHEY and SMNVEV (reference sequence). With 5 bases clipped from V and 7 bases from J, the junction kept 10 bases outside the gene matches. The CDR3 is CASSTGDILGEAFF. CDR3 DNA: TGTGCCAGCAGTACAGGGGACATTTTAGGTGAAGCTTTCTTT.